Below, 17 T cell receptor beta chains from the same sample are listed, as sequenced in a study of low-dose radiotherapy and immunotherapy resistance in tumors (dated 2022 in TCRdb). The listed sequencing device is Illumina HiSeq 2500. First-strand cDNA was synthesized using Superscript III and a set of TRAV- and TRBV-specific primers, so that both TCRalpha and TCRbeta chains were covered. TCRs were amplified with Phusion for 15 to 20 PCR cycles, with a constant-region primer paired with the adapter attached to the V primers. TCRdb's own reprocessing of the public reads used fastp at Q25 and MiXCR and kept productive beta chains. Each CDR3 protein appears once, grouped with its most common genes and DNA. The table for this sample lists under 110,000 distinct CDR3 sequences; less than 25% of them were counted only once. 4.1% of the sample is in the top ten clones. Interpreted using the paper, the time point label stands for: after trial treatment. This sample's treatment or condition label indicates: LDRT plus nivolumab, ipilimumab, low-dose cyclophosphamide and aspirin (RACIN trial).

The source was PBMCs, collected after low-dose radiotherapy plus immunotherapy. These receptor sequences come from a male donor with prostate cancer.

This clonotype showed up many times. This chain joins TRBV5-6 and TRBJ2-7; D unclear. Germline-derived CDR1 and CDR2 are SGHDT and YYEEEE. CDR3 length: 12 amino acids. Trimming left V 3 bases short and J 1 base short, with 5 bases between. This chain's CDR3 is CASSSLSYEQYF. In nucleotides, the CDR3 is TGTGCCAGCAGCTCCTTATCCTACGAGCAGTACTTC.

This clonotype was counted ten times or more. The CDR3 DNA sequence: TGTGCCAGCAGCCGACAGCAGGGATCCTACAATGAGCAGTTCTTC. Protein sequence: CASSRQQGSYNEQFF. The chain uses TRBV14 and TRBJ2-1; a weak D match, TRBD1 (5 bases). The V gene lost 4 bases and the J gene lost 1 base, with 11 bases spanning the gap. Germline loops: CDR1 SGHDN, CDR2 FVKESK. The CDR3 sequence is 15 residues long.

This clonotype was seen repeatedly, ten times or more. The chain uses TRBV7-8 and TRBJ2-5; 7 bases are a match to TRBD2. The CDR3 length is 14 residues. V was pared by 5 bases and J by 5 bases, with 8 bases of the junction left unmatched. Germline loops: CDR1 SGHVS, CDR2 FQNEAQ. CDR3 sequence: CASSARLASETQYF. The CDR3 nucleotides are TGTGCCAGCAGCGCCAGACTAGCTTCCGAGACCCAGTACTTC.

This rearrangement joins TRBV9 to TRBJ2-4; D possibly corresponds to TRBD1 (6 bases). Germline CDR1 is SGDLS and CDR2 is YYNGEE. The V end lost 4 bases, the J end lost 1 base, and 12 bases lay between the germline ends. The CDR3 totals 15 residues. The CDR3 sequence is CASSTGFSAKNIQYF. The CDR3 nucleotides read TGTGCCAGCAGCACAGGGTTTTCGGCCAAAAACATTCAGTACTTC. The full variable domain, in which reference TRBV9 and TRBJ2-4 provide the parts outside the CDR3, is DSGVTQTPKHLITATGQRVTLRCSPRSGDLSVYWYQQSLDQGLQFLIQYYNGEERAKGNILERFSAQQFPDLHSELNLSSLELGDSALYFCASSTGFSAKNIQYFGAGTRLSVL.

This clonotype came up many times. This chain uses TRBV10-3 with TRBJ2-3; 8 nucleotides agree with TRBD1. J was trimmed by 0 bases and V by 3 bases; bases with no gene match: 5. This CDR3 comprises 16 residues. The germline gives CDR1 ENHRY, CDR2 SYGVKD. Written as DNA, the CDR3 is TGTGCCATCAGTGACTCGGGACAGGATAGCACAGATACGCAGTATTTT. It encodes CAISDSGQDSTDTQYF.

This clonotype was detected many times. The V call is TRBV4-1, the J call TRBJ1-6; D ambiguous. V was clipped by 1 base and J by 10 bases, with 11 bases between them. The CDR3 spans 14 residues. CDR1 is MGHRA and CDR2 is YSYEKL in the germline V gene. The CDR3 DNA reads TGCGCCAGCAGCCAAGGAGCGGGAGGGTCACCCCTCCACTTT. It is translated as CASSQGAGGSPLHF.

This clonotype occurred a few times. The chain recombines TRBV4-2 with TRBJ1-5; D ambiguous. The CDR3 runs 15 residues. Trimming removed 0 bases from V and 0 bases from J, with 6 bases in between. Per the germline V gene, CDR1 is LGHNA and CDR2 is YNFKEQ. For the CDR3, the DNA is TGTGCCAGCAGCCAAGATGGGGATAGCAATCAGCCCCAGCATTTT. Protein sequence: CASSQDGDSNQPQHF.

The chain couples TRBV20-1 to TRBJ2-1; 10 bases agree with TRBD2. Germline-derived CDR1 and CDR2 are DFQATT and SNEGSKA (reference sequence). CDR3 size: 13 residues. The V segment lost 6 bases and the J segment 9 bases; nucleotides outside the gene matches: 8. The CDR3 protein is CSAGAGGATEQFF. The DNA for the CDR3 is TGCAGTGCCGGAGCGGGGGGGGCCACTGAGCAGTTCTTC.

The chain carries TRBV5-5 and TRBJ1-6; perhaps TRBD1 as D (6 bases). The CDR3 sequence is 15 residues long. Germline V gene lookup returns CDR1 SGHKS and CDR2 YYEKEE (reference sequence). Trimming cost V 2 bases and J 7 bases, with 13 bases left between them. CDR3 in DNA: TGTGCCAGCAGCTTCCATGGACAGCCAAATTCACCCCTCCACTTT. Encoded protein: CASSFHGQPNSPLHF.

This clonotype showed up many times. The chain recombines TRBV7-3 with TRBJ2-1, with 11 bases identical to TRBD1. Trimming removed 5 bases from V and 7 bases from J; junction bases left unmatched: 10. The CDR3 runs 16 residues. Germline V lookup: CDR1 SGHTA, CDR2 FQGTGA. CDR3 coding DNA: TGTGCCAGCAGCCATAACCGGGACAGGGGGGTAAATGAGCAGTTCTTC. Its translation is CASSHNRDRGVNEQFF.

This clonotype was detected many times. V and J are TRBV6-4 and TRBJ2-1; TRBD1 matches at 7 bases. V was clipped by 5 bases and J by 1 base; unmatched bases: 5. The germline V gene has CDR1 MRHNA and CDR2 SNTAGT. The CDR3 sequence is 15 residues long. CDR3 protein: CASSPTGASYNEQFF. The CDR3, as DNA: TGTGCCAGCAGTCCCACAGGGGCTTCCTACAATGAGCAGTTCTTC.

At least ten counts were recorded for this clonotype. The gene calls are TRBV3-1 and TRBJ2-1; D unresolved. The germline V gene has CDR1 LGHDT and CDR2 YNNKEL (reference sequence). The CDR3 has 11 amino acids. Deletions cut 1 base from V and 12 bases from J, with 7 bases between. CDR3 residues: CASSQARRQFF. The CDR3 DNA sequence: TGTGCCAGCAGCCAAGCACGTAGGCAGTTCTTC.

This clonotype was counted a few times. The chain joins TRBV19 to TRBJ1-6; a possible D gene is TRBD1 (5 bases). In germline, CDR1 is LNHDA, CDR2 SQIVND (reference sequence). The CDR3 contains 16 residues. V lost 6 bases and J lost 9, with 21 bases in between. The DNA for the CDR3 is TGTGCCAGTAGCCCCCAGTACTCCGGGGCCGGTTCACCCCTCCACTTT. Translated: CASSPQYSGAGSPLHF.

This clonotype has at least ten counts. The chain links TRBV7-2 to TRBJ1-1; D is ambiguous. The CDR3 covers 14 residues. V was shortened by 5 bases and J by 0 bases, with 10 bases between the two germline ends. The V gene's germline CDR1 is SGHTA and CDR2 FQGNSA. The CDR3 nucleotides are TGTGCCAGCAGCGGTAGTTGGGTGAACACTGAAGCTTTCTTT. It codes for CASSGSWVNTEAFF. The full variable domain, rest sourced from reference TRBV7-2 and TRBJ1-1, is GAGVSQSPSNKVTEKGKDVELRCDPISGHTALYWYRQSLGQGLEFLIYFQGNSAPDKSGLPSDRFSAERTGGSVSTLTIQRTQQEDSAVYLCASSGSWVNTEAFFGQGTRLTVV.

Concerning this clonotype itself: Only one base separates this from a far larger clonotype, so it likely reflects a read error. V usage is TRBV11-1 and J usage is TRBJ2-7, with 12 bases identical to TRBD2. V shed 5 bases, J shed 7 bases, and the junction held 9 bases outside the gene matches. Germline loops: CDR1 SGHAT, CDR2 FQDESV (reference sequence). CDR3 length: 15 residues. In DNA, the CDR3 is TGTGCCAGCAGCCGCACTAGCGGGGGGTTCAATGAGCAGTACTTC. It specifies CASSRTSGGFNEQYF.

Ten or more counts support this clonotype. The chain combines TRBV3-1 with TRBJ1-1, with D possibly TRBD1 on 5 matching bases. There are 13 residues in the CDR3. The ends were cut back, 0 bases at V and 7 bases at J, with 9 bases in the middle. The V gene's germline CDR1 is LGHDT and CDR2 YNNKEL (reference sequence). CDR3 nucleotides: TGTGCCAGCAGCCAAGATGCCAGGGTTGAAGCTTTCTTT. This encodes CASSQDARVEAFF.

This clonotype was recorded many times. The rearrangement uses TRBV7-9 and TRBJ1-5; D ambiguous. The CDR3 has 14 amino acids. V was trimmed by 5 bases and J by 2 bases, leaving 10 bases between them. CDR1 and CDR2 from the germline V gene are SEHNR and FQNEAQ (reference sequence). The CDR3 sequence: CASSGETGNQPQHF. As DNA, the CDR3 is TGTGCCAGCAGCGGGGAAACGGGCAATCAGCCCCAGCATTTT.